Reported below is one TCR beta chain. This record belongs to a study of OX40 agonist ivuxolimab in advanced cancers. Some clones are missing from TCRdb's copy, which holds only in-frame ones; the method was immunoSEQ multiplex PCR. The sample has about 49,000 clones, about 95% seen once; the top ten hold approximately 11%. V shed 0 bases, J shed 0 bases, and the junction held 2 bases outside the gene matches. The CDR3 extends over 15 amino acids. CDR1 is SGHNT, CDR2 YYREEE, per germline (reference sequence). This sequence originates from an adult with an advanced solid tumor such as melanoma, head and neck, liver or kidney cancer. The gene calls are TRBV5-4 and TRBJ2-7; 8 nucleotides agree with TRBD2. Specimen: CD4+ or CD8+ T cells sorted from blood, collected in a trial of the OX40 agonist ivuxolimab. CDR3: CASSLAAGGSYEQYF. CDR3 DNA: TGTGCCAGCAGCTTGGCGGCGGGAGGCTCCTACGAGCAGTACTTC.